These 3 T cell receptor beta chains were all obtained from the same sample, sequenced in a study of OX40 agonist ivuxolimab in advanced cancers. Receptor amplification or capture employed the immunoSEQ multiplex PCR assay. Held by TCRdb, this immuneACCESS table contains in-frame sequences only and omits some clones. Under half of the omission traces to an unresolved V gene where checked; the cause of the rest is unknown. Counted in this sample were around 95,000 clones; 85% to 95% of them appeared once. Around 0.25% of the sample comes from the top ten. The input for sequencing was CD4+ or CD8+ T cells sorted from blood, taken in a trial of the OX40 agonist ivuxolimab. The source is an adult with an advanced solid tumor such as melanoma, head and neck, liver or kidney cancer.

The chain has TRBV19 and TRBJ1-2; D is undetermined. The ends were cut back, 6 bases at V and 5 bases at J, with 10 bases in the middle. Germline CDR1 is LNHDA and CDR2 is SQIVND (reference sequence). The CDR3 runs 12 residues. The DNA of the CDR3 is TGTGCCAGTAGGTTCTCTCGATATGGCTACACCTTC. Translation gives CASRFSRYGYTF.

The CDR3 is CAWSFPHGNSPLHF. The CDR3 DNA follows: TGTGCCTGGAGTTTCCCCCACGGAAATTCACCCCTCCACTTT. This chain joins TRBV30 and TRBJ1-6; D gene ambiguous. Germline-derived CDR1 and CDR2 are GTSNPN and SVGIG (reference sequence). The CDR3 is made up of 14 amino acids. V lost 2 bases, J lost 7 bases, and 12 bases lay in between.

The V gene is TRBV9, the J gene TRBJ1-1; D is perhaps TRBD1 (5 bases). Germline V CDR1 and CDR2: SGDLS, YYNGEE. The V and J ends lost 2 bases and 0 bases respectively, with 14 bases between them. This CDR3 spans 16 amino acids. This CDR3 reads CASSVGGGLMNTEAFF. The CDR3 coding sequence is TGTGCCAGCAGCGTGGGGGGAGGGCTCATGAACACTGAAGCTTTCTTT. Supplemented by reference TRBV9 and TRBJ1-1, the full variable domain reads DSGVTQTPKHLITATGQRVTLRCSPRSGDLSVYWYQQSLDQGLQFLIQYYNGEERAKGNILERFSAQQFPDLHSELNLSSLELGDSALYFCASSVGGGLMNTEAFFGQGTRLTVV.